This T cell receptor beta chain derives from a study of T cells in Graves' hyperthyroidism and ophthalmopathy. The germline gives CDR1 SNHLY, CDR2 FYNNEI. Trimming removed 8 bases at V and 2 bases at J, with 16 bases between. The CDR3 extends over 14 amino acids. RNA transcripts served as the template for amplifying TCR beta CDR3 regions. The HTBI primer set drove a first-round RT-PCR of the TCR CDR3. One entry per CDR3 protein, called by TCRdb with MiXCR from the multiplex PCR reads. This table holds roughly 840,000 distinct CDR3 sequences, 38% found once. The sample taken for sequencing was blood. The origin of this receptor is a man aged 18 to 29 with Graves' hyperthyroidism. The J gene is TRBJ2-7, the V gene TRBV2; a weak D match, TRBD2 (6 bases). The DNA of the CDR3 is TGTGCCAGCGGGGAGGCGGGGTTAACCTACGAGCAGTACTTC. This sequence encodes CASGEAGLTYEQYF. Looking up the rest from reference TRBV2 and TRBJ2-7 gives the full variable domain: EPEVTQTPSHQVTQMGQEVILRCVPISNHLYFYWYRQILGQKVEFLVSFYNNEISEKSEIFDDQFSVERPDGSNFTLKIRSTKLEDSAMYFCASGEAGLTYEQYFGPGTRLTVT.